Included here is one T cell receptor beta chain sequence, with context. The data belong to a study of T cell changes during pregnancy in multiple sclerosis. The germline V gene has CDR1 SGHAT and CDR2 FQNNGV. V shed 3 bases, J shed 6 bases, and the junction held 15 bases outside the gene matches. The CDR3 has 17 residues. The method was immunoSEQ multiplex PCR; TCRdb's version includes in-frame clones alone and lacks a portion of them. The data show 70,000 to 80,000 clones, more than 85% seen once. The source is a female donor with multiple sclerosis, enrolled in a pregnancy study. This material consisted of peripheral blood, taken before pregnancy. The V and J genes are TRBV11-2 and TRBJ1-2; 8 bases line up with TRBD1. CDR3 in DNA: TGTGCCAGCAGCTTGGCGGGACGAGGACAGGGAGGGAATGGCTACACCTTC. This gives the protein CASSLAGRGQGGNGYTF.